This TCR beta chain was identified in a study of cytomegalovirus exposure and HLA in healthy donors. Study background: From donors who were HLA-typed, an early data release held 70 million to 90 million unique TCRs. Whole-study results and caveats: In a later analysis, the majority of CMV-associated beta chains seemingly showed HLA restriction. Three CMV-associated chains were confirmed in vitro to be specific for CMV antigens.

Remarks on this clone: Antigen unknown.

PCR was performed using 60 Vbeta and 13 Jbeta primers. Libraries were prepared by immunoSEQ multiplex PCR; TCRdb keeps only in-frame clonotypes and omits some of them. The repertoire holds over 130,000 clones, with 60% to 80% as singletons. This CDR3 contains 15 residues. CDR1 KGHSH and CDR2 LQKENI come from the germline V gene. With 3 bases removed from V and 5 bases from J, the gap between germline ends came to 14 bases. Though nominally healthy at sampling, donors likely had unrecorded immune exposures. The sequence came from a woman in her twenties or thirties in good health and CMV-seronegative. The genes are TRBV18 and TRBJ2-1; a possible D gene is TRBD2 (6 bases). The sequenced material came from PBMCs. CDR3 residues: CASSPPWTNHNEQFF. The DNA of the CDR3 is TGTGCCAGCTCACCGCCCTGGACTAACCACAATGAGCAGTTCTTC.